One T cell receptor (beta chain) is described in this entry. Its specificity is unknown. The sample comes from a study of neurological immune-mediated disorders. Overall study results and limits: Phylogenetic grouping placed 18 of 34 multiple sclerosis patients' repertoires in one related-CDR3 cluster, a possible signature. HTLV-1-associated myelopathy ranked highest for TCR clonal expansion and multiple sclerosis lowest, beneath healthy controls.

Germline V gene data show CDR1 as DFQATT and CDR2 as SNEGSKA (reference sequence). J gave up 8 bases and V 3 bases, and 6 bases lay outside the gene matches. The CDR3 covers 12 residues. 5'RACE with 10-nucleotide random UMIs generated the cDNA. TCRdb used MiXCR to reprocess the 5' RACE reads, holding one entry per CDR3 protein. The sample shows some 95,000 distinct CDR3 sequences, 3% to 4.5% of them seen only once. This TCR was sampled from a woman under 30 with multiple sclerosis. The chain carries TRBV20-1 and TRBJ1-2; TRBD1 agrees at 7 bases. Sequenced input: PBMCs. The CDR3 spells CSASDRVGGYTF. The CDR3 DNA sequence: TGCAGTGCTAGCGACAGGGTGGGCGGCTACACCTTC.